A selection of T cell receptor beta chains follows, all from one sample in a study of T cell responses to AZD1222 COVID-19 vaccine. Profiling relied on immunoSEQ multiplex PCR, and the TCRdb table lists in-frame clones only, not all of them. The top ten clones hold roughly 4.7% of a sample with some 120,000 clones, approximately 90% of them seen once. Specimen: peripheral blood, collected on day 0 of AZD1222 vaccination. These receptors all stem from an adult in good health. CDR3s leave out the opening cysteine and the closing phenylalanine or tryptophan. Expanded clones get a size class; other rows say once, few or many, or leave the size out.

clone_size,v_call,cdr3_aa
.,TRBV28,ASSPAGWNTGELF
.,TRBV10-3,AIRQAGGQETQY
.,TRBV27,ASSFGRGEQY
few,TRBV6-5,ASSYSVGRRPYEQY
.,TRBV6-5,ASRGTVANTGELF
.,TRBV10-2,ASSVSDPYNSPLH
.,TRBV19,ASSRKPGQGPSSTDTQY
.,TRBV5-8,ASSLFGQGETGNTEAF
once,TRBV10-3,AISDRGGGTEAF
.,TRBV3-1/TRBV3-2,ASSQTTGIREKLF
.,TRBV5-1,ASSSLQGAKNIQY
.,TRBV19,ASSIGTGAEKLF
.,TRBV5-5,ASSLAGAREKLF
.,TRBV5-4,ASSPPGVAASGEQY
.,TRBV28,ASSFGTKVSGNTIY
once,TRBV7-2,ASSLPNTGGNEQF
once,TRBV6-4,ASSDTYLNTEAF
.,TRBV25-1,ASSEYWTGNSPLH
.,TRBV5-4,ASSELQGVGNTIY
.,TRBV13,ASSRGSRGSYEQY
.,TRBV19,ASSIRGRAASSTDTQY
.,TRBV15,ATSRDSFTEAF
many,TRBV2,ASSDRTNTYEQY